This paragraph covers one T cell receptor (beta chain) sequence. Its recognized antigen is unknown. No much larger clonotype is one base removed from it; base qualities were not supplied. This specimen belongs to a study of persistence of HIV-infected CD4 T cells (dated by TCRdb to 2018 to 2021). Regarding the complete study: The median time the participants had spent on suppressive ART was more than 7 years. Apart from two participants who underwent leukapheresis at a single time point, peripheral blood samples of up to 180 mL were collected from participants at multiple time points. The study isolated CMV- and HIV-1 Gag-responding CD4+ T cells from ART-treated individuals to examine antigen-driven clonal expansion of HIV-1-infected cells. Proviral sequencing was used to assess clonality among infected cells, whereas TCRbeta sequencing gauged the clonality of all cells within each sorted population. Cross-participant TCR cluster analysis included roughly eight participants for CMV and 6 or 7 participants for Gag.

Measured from the cysteine to the phenylalanine, the CDR3 is 22 residues long. The kept DNA is CDR3 alone, 66 bases in frame from the first base. CDR1 LNHNV and CDR2 YYDKDF are derived from the germline V gene (reference sequence). V ends up 0 bases short and J 5 bases short, with an unmatched junction base count of 22. The immunoSEQ hsTCRB assay version 4 in survey mode was used to sequence TCRbeta repertoires from genomic DNA. For TCRbeta sequencing, genomic DNA was diluted to roughly 10 ng/uL, and up to 1 ug was used per sample. Per the original workflow: ImmunoSeq Analyzer 3.0 was used for analysis of TCRbeta data, and diversity was computed on productive nucleotide rearrangements. Using the Immunarch R package, the improved Chao index served to estimate lower-bound TCR diversity and the Gini coefficient served to estimate clonality. When different nucleotide rearrangements encoded the same CDR3beta amino acid sequence, each rearrangement was treated as a distinct clonotype. Differential abundance analysis identified TCRbeta sequences significantly enriched in antigen-responding cells relative to anti-CD3/anti-CD28-activated cells. GLIPH2 clustered TCRs by predicted peptide-MHC specificity, both within individual participants and across merged participant data sets. TCRdb limited this immuneACCESS table to in-frame rearrangements with V and J called. A share of clones is missing; checked studies link under half to unresolved V genes, and the rest is unexplained. V, J and clone size are taken as reported in that table, and D and trimming were inferred from the DNA itself. This sample is represented by under 15,000 clones; 65% to 75% of them were singletons. About a sixth of the sample is in the top ten clones.

Paper-wide results and their limitations: Bulk TCR analyses could not be restricted to the rare CMV-responding cells that actually carried HIV-1 proviruses. The study involved few individuals and tested only a limited range of antigens. Antigen-responding cells were enriched for expanded CDR3beta sequences that were degenerate, which suggests that CD4+ responses to CMV and Gag underwent convergent selection. TCRbeta richness in CMV- and Gag-responding cells was significantly lower than in anti-CD3/anti-CD28-responding cells; CMV-responding cells had higher oligoclonality than CD3/CD28-stimulated and Gag-responding cells. TCR oligoclonality correlated with proviral oligoclonality within the same sorted populations.

The treatment or condition label for this specimen denotes: suppressive antiretroviral therapy. Cells were stimulated with lysates of CMV-infected fibroblasts at roughly 9.1 ug/mL. Responding CD4+ T cells were sorted by upregulation of both CD40 ligand and CD69. HIV-1-infected adults in whom suppressive ART had been started during chronic infection were enrolled as participants. Participants had undetectable plasma HIV-1 RNA below 50 copies/mL for at least 4 years. To be included, a participant needed positive CMV serology and a CD4+ T cell count above 400 cells/uL. Before stimulation, PBMCs were isolated using density centrifugation and depleted of CD8+ T cells. For around 18 hours, the CD8-depleted PBMCs were stimulated with anti-CD28/CD49d costimulation, a CD40-blocking antibody, and enfuvirtide to prevent new infections. Cells were sorted on a Beckman Coulter MoFlo Legacy or XDP sorter, with propidium iodide excluding dead cells. The QIAamp DNA Mini Kit was used for genomic DNA extraction from samples above one million cells, and the Quick-DNA Microprep Kit was used otherwise.

The material sequenced was CD4+ T cells sorted from PBMCs after roughly 17-hour stimulation, taken from a patient who received antiretroviral therapy. The cell subset or site label for this specimen denotes: CD40L+CD69+ CD4 T cells responding to CMV lysate. Recombination connected TRBV15 to TRBJ1-6; 7 bases in between match TRBD1. The source of this sequence is an adult man with HIV who was CMV-seropositive. In nucleotides, the sequence is TGTGCCACCAGCAGAGATAAAGGAAGGGGGCACCTCGGGGGACAGAATAATTCACCCCTCCACTTT. Protein translation: CATSRDKGRGHLGGQNNSPLHF. Supplemented by the reference TRBV15 and TRBJ1-6 proteins around the CDR3, the complete variable domain is DAMVIQNPRYQVTQFGKPVTLSCSQTLNHNVMYWYQQKSSQAPKLLFHYYDKDFNNEADTPDNFQSRRPNTSFCFLDIRSPGLGDTAMYLCATSRDKGRGHLGGQNNSPLHFGNGTRLTVT.